What follows describes a single T cell receptor beta chain. It has no known antigen specificity. Qualities for individual bases were not recorded, and no much larger clone is one base off. This entry comes from a study of CD8 T cells in ankylosing spondylitis (dated by TCRdb to the late 2010s). With respect to the entire study: To find TCR variants linked to disease, the study profiled T cell receptor beta repertoires in ankylosing spondylitis patients and healthy donors. In total, the full study cohort was made up of 100 to 140 healthy donors and 25 ankylosing spondylitis patients. Peripheral blood was sampled, and synovial fluid was additionally collected from ankylosing spondylitis patients.

The CDR3, cysteine through phenylalanine, is 16 amino acids long. The CDR3 DNA has 48 bases and is translated from base 1. In the germline V gene (reference sequence), CDR1 corresponds to SGHKS and CDR2 to YYEKEE. V is pruned by 2 bases and J by 3 bases, leaving 9 bases of the junction without a gene match. The investigation overall reported the following: The disease-linked clones had a CD8+ phenotype and were found at relatively low frequencies in peripheral blood. Some TCR beta motif variants had previously been reported in synovial fluid and blood of reactive arthritis patients, which suggested common disease-initiation mechanisms. Blood from ankylosing spondylitis patients appeared to be characterized by a TCR beta motif made up of eight highly homologous amino acid variants. Significant enrichment of the disease-linked clones was reported in matched synovial fluid samples from ankylosing spondylitis patients.

Sequencing took place on an Illumina HiSeq 2500. TCR beta libraries were prepared by quantitative 5'-RACE with molecular barcodes. The study's processing was this. A new computational method based on a probabilistic model of VDJ rearrangement was used to identify disease-linked TCR variants. TCRdb ran its own pipeline on the public reads, namely fastp trimming at Q25 and MiXCR clone calling, and kept in-frame beta chains. One record per CDR3 amino acid sequence lists the most common genes and DNA. In this record, the V and J calls reflect TCRdb's handling and not the investigators' own analysis. Present in this sample are hundreds of thousands of distinct CDR3 sequences, approximately 30% of which were seen just once. The ten largest make up about 4.2% of the sample.

The chain was built from TRBV5-5 and TRBJ1-2; TRBD1 lines up with 8 middle nucleotides. The sample comprised blood, either unsorted or a sorted T cell fraction (not recorded which). This sequence was found in a male donor with ankylosing spondylitis or in good health (not recorded which). The CDR3: CASSLRDRGVYYGYTF. The nucleotides read TGTGCCAGCAGCTTACGCGACAGGGGAGTTTACTATGGCTACACCTTC.